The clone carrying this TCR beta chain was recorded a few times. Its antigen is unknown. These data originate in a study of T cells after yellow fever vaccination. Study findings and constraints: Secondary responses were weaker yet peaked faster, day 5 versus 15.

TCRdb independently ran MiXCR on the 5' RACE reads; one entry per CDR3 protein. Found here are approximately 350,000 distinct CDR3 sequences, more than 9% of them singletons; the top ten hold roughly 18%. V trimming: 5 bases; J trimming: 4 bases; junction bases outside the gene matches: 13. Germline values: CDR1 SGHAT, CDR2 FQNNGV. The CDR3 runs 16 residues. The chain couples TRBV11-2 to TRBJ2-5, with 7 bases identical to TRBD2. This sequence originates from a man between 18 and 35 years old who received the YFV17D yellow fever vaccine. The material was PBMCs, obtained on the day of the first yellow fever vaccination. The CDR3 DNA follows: TGTGCCAGCAGCCACGGAGCCGGGGGGTCCGCAGAGACCCAGTACTTC. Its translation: CASSHGAGGSAETQYF.